The T cell receptor (beta chain) under discussion was sequenced for a study of blood T cell repertoires in COVID-19. Overall study context: From T cells, B-cell-depleted T cells, or PBMCs came the material, which was cDNA or gDNA.

Original handling: Nucleated cell counts were estimated from reference gene primer amplification. Here immunoSEQ multiplex PCR was the method, and the copy in TCRdb shows in-frame clones only, minus some. V and J calls and clone size are given by that table; D and trimming were obtained from the DNA. The top ten hold 2.5% to 3% of the sample, which has about 400,000 clones, about 88% seen once. Participants were aged about 18 to 100 years, lived in about 26 US areas, and enrolled virtually. Each participant's cohort was designated according to participant-reported clinical history. Sequenced: PBMCs or T cells enriched from blood (not recorded which). The clonotype comes from a woman aged 30 to 39 who had recovered from COVID-19.

CDR3 amino acids: CASSIDGGSGGAAQYF. In DNA form, the CDR3 reads TGTGCCAGCAGCATCGACGGGGGCAGCGGGGGGGCGGCCCAGTACTTC. V gene TRBV7-6 combines with J gene TRBJ2-5; 10 positions match TRBD2. In germline, CDR1 is SGHVS, CDR2 FNYEAQ. The CDR3 totals 16 residues. The junction had 15 bases not matched to a gene; V was cut back by 5 bases and J by 9 bases. The full variable domain, in which reference TRBV7-6 and TRBJ2-5 provide the parts outside the CDR3, is GAGVSQSPRYKVTKRGQDVALRCDPISGHVSLYWYRQALGQGPEFLTYFNYEAQQDKSGLPNDRFSAERPEGSISTLTIQRTEQRDSAMYRCASSIDGGSGGAAQYFGPGTRLLVL.